One sample yielded the 7 T cell receptor beta chains listed below, sequenced in a study of T cell changes during pregnancy in multiple sclerosis. Using immunoSEQ multiplex PCR, the repertoire was profiled, and TCRdb retains in-frame clones only, with some absent. The sample contains 99,000 or so clones, around 93% of which appear only once. This material consisted of peripheral blood, taken after pregnancy. The receptors were sampled from a female donor with multiple sclerosis, enrolled in a pregnancy study.

The chain couples TRBV5-6 to TRBJ2-1; 9 positions agree with TRBD1. The CDR3 runs 14 residues. Per germline, CDR1 SGHDT and CDR2 YYEEEE. The V and J ends lost 4 bases and 4 bases, in that order; junction bases with no gene match: 3. CDR3 DNA sequence: TGTGCCAGCAGCCCCGGGACAGGGTACAATGAGCAGTTCTTC. This codes for CASSPGTGYNEQFF.

CDR3 sequence: CASSPPGSTEAFF. The DNA for the CDR3 is TGTGCCAGCTCACCACCGGGGAGCACTGAAGCTTTCTTT. V is TRBV18 and J is TRBJ1-1, with D hard to call. V was shortened by 0 bases and J by 4 bases, with 6 bases between the two germline ends. This CDR3 has 13 amino acids. Germline CDR1 is KGHSH and CDR2 is LQKENI.

This chain links TRBV5-8 with TRBJ2-1; TRBD2 is a possible D gene (6 bases). The V and J ends lost 0 bases and 6 bases respectively, with 10 bases between them. The CDR3 runs to 14 residues. CDR1 is SGHTS and CDR2 is YDEGEE in the germline V gene. In DNA, the CDR3 is TGTGCCAGCAGCTTGGTAGGACTATCCAATGAGCAGTTCTTC. Protein: CASSLVGLSNEQFF.

This clone was seen just once. The rearrangement uses TRBV27 and TRBJ2-3, with 10 bases identical to TRBD2. The CDR3 is made up of 15 amino acids. Losses at the gene ends were 2 bases for V and 3 bases for J; bases not matched to a gene: 2. Germline CDR1 MNHEY, CDR2 SMNVEV (reference sequence). CDR3 sequence reads: CASSLLAGATDTQYF. The CDR3 coding sequence is TGTGCCAGCAGTTTACTAGCGGGGGCTACAGATACGCAGTATTTT.

The rearrangement uses TRBV7-9 and TRBJ2-1; TRBD1 is a possible D gene (6 bases). Between the trimmed V and J ends, which lost 5 bases and 6 bases, there was a span of 14 bases. The CDR3 length is 14 residues. Germline-derived CDR1 and CDR2 are SEHNR and FQNEAQ (reference sequence). The CDR3 bases are TGTGCCAGCAGCGACGGGACAAGAGGCAATGAGCAGTTCTTC. It yields the protein CASSDGTRGNEQFF.

This clone appeared a few times. This chain connects TRBV6-6 to TRBJ1-5, with TRBD1 matching 8 bases. Germline CDR1 reads MNHNY; CDR2 reads SVGAGI (reference sequence). V was pared by 5 bases and J by 7 bases, with 7 bases of the junction left unmatched. The CDR3 extends over 14 amino acids. In DNA form, the CDR3 reads TGTGCCAGCAGTCCCGGACAGGGTGTACAGCCCCAGCATTTT. It translates to CASSPGQGVQPQHF.

This clone showed up just a few times. The chain is built from TRBV10-3 and TRBJ1-1; D remains ambiguous. The germline V and J ends were trimmed by 7 bases and 3 bases, with 12 bases remaining between them. The germline V gene has CDR1 ENHRY and CDR2 SYGVKD. The CDR3 contains 13 residues. CDR3 coding DNA: TGTGCCATCACGGCAAAAGCGGACACTGAAGCTTTCTTT. Encoded protein: CAITAKADTEAFF.